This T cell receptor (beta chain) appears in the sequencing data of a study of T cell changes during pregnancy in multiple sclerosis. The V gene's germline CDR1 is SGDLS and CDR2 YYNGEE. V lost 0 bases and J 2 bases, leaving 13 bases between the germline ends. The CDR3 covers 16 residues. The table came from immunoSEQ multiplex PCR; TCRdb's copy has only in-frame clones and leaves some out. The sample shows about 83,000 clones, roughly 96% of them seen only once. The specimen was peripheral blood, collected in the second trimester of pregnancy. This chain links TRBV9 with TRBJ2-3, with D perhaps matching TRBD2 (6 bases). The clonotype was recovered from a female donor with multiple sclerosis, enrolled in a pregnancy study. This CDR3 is CASSVGGSGNTDTQYF. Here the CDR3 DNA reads TGTGCCAGCAGCGTAGGTGGTAGCGGAAACACAGATACGCAGTATTTT.